Sequencing of this TCR beta chain was carried out in a study of T cells in Graves' hyperthyroidism and ophthalmopathy. Used for diagnoses were clinical symptoms, serum thyroxine and TRAb, thyroid ultrasound and orbital computed tomography. Amplification yielded TCR beta CDR3 regions, with RNA transcripts as the source. RT-PCR in the first round (using the HTBI primer set) targeted the TCR CDR3. TCRdb re-called the multiplex PCR reads through MiXCR, storing one row per CDR3 protein. The profile shows about 570,000 distinct CDR3 sequences, approximately 44% of them singletons. CDR1 and CDR2 (germline): MNHEY, SVGEGT. The CDR3 loop spans 17 amino acids. Trimming at V came to 8 bases and at J to 7 bases, leaving 17 bases not matched to a gene.

The genes are TRBV6-2 or TRBV6-3 and TRBJ1-6; 7 nucleotides agree with TRBD1. The source material was peripheral blood or thyroid tissue (not recorded which). The sequence was obtained from an adult woman with Graves' disease, either hyperthyroidism or ophthalmopathy (not recorded which). In nucleotides, the CDR3 is TGTGCCAGCCGACGGACCAGTGGAGACAGGGACAATTCACCCCTCCACTTT. Its translation is CASRRTSGDRDNSPLHF.